This T cell receptor beta chain is drawn from a study of blood T cell repertoires in COVID-19. Only in-frame clones appear in the TCRdb table, and some are missing; sequencing was by immunoSEQ multiplex PCR. The sample has nearly 90,000 clones; less than 95% are singletons. The CDR3 is made up of 15 amino acids. Trimming cost V 1 base and J 3 bases; bases outside gene matches: 2. Germline CDR1 reads MDHEN; CDR2 reads SYDVKM. The chain uses TRBV28 and TRBJ2-1; TRBD2 agrees at 8 bases. The sample consisted of peripheral blood. The sequence derives from a man in his late teens or twenties with COVID-19, enrolled during active disease. CDR3 amino acids: CASSLLSGSYNEQFF. The CDR3 DNA reads as TGTGCCAGCAGTTTATTGAGCGGGAGCTACAATGAGCAGTTCTTC.